Presented here are 30 T cell receptor beta chains from one specimen sequenced in a study of blood T cell repertoires in COVID-19 (dated by TCRdb to 2018 to 2020). Receptor libraries were prepared by the immunoSEQ multiplex PCR assay. The table comes from immuneACCESS by way of TCRdb, which keeps in-frame sequences with V and J called. Part of the clones is missing from these tables; in studies checked, under half for an unresolved V gene and the rest for unknown reasons. The sample table shows around 29,000 clones, and around 63% are seen once. Approximately 16% of the sample rests with the top ten. Sample: peripheral blood. The source of these receptors is a human donor in a cohort sampled during active COVID-19.

This clone turned up a few times. The V and J genes are TRBV15 and TRBJ2-7; D perhaps matches TRBD2 (6 bases). The CDR3 sequence is 15 residues long. Trimming shortened V by 0 bases and J by 5 bases, and 14 bases separated the two germline ends. Germline V gene lookup returns CDR1 LNHNV and CDR2 YYDKDF (reference sequence). In DNA, the CDR3 is TGTGCCACCAGCAGAGATCTTGGAGGGCGGCACGAGCAGTACTTC. It is translated as CATSRDLGGRHEQYF.

The CDR3 spells CASSDREDTEAFF. The CDR3 coding sequence is TGTGCCAGCAGTGACAGGGAGGACACTGAAGCTTTCTTT. V gene TRBV2 combines with J gene TRBJ1-1; a possible D gene is TRBD1 (5 bases). The CDR3 spans 13 residues. CDR1 is SNHLY, CDR2 FYNNEI, per germline. Between the trimmed V and J ends, which lost 3 bases and 3 bases, there was a span of 8 bases.

The chain uses TRBV4-3 and TRBJ1-1; no clear D. V lost 4 bases, J lost 5 bases, and 11 bases lay in between. Looked up from germline, CDR1 is LGHNA and CDR2 is YSLEER. This CDR3 has 13 amino acids. CDR3 DNA sequence: TGCGCCAGCAGCCGGGAGTGGGGTACTGAAGCTTTCTTT. Its translation: CASSREWGTEAFF.

CDR3: CANRDSLNQPQHF. Written as DNA, the CDR3 is TGTGCCAACCGGGACAGTCTCAATCAGCCCCAGCATTTT. The rearrangement joins TRBV27 to TRBJ1-5, with TRBD1 matching 7 bases. V lost 10 bases to trimming and J lost 3 bases; unmatched junction nucleotides: 6. Germline V CDR1 and CDR2: MNHEY, SMNVEV (reference sequence). This CDR3 has 13 amino acids.

This clone was detected a few times. This chain uses TRBV7-3 with TRBJ2-2, with a possible D match to TRBD1 (5 bases). The CDR3 has 14 amino acids. V was trimmed by 8 bases and J by 1 base, leaving 11 bases between them. Germline V CDR1 and CDR2: SGHTA, FQGTGA. For the CDR3, the DNA is TGTGCCAGCGCGGACGGACAGAACACCGGGGAGCTGTTTTTT. It translates to CASADGQNTGELFF.

This chain links TRBV5-5 with TRBJ2-5; TRBD2 agrees at 11 bases. The V and J ends lost 3 bases and 4 bases, in that order; junction bases with no gene match: 8. The CDR3 spans 16 residues. Germline CDR1 is SGHKS and CDR2 is YYEKEE (reference sequence). Here the CDR3 reads CASSSLAGGLRETQYF. The CDR3 nucleotides are TGTGCCAGCAGCTCATTAGCGGGGGGGCTCCGAGAGACCCAGTACTTC.

The rearrangement links TRBV6-2 or TRBV6-3 to TRBJ2-1; no firm D call. The V and J ends lost 5 bases and 6 bases respectively, with 11 bases between them. Germline CDR1 MNHEY, CDR2 SVGEGT. The CDR3 has 13 residues. CDR3 DNA sequence: TGTGCCAGCAGTCCCCAGAGAGGCAATGAGCAGTTCTTC. Encoded protein: CASSPQRGNEQFF.

Only a few counts were recorded for this clone. Here the CDR3 reads CASSLDRNTEAFF. The CDR3 DNA reads TGTGCCAGCAGCTTGGACAGAAACACTGAAGCTTTCTTT. The chain links TRBV5-4 to TRBJ1-1; D uncertain. V lost 0 bases and J lost 2, with 5 bases in between. Germline CDR1 and CDR2: SGHNT and YYREEE (reference sequence). The CDR3 extends over 13 amino acids.

This clone was counted a few times. V and J are TRBV15 and TRBJ2-4; 7 bases align to TRBD2. The J segment lost 0 bases and the V segment lost 5 bases, leaving 10 bases of the junction unmatched. This CDR3 region has 17 residues. Germline CDR1 is LNHNV and CDR2 is YYDKDF (reference sequence). CDR3 nucleotide sequence: TGTGCCACCAGCCTCTGGGGGGGGACTCTAGCCAAAAACATTCAGTACTTC. Protein product: CATSLWGGTLAKNIQYF.

This sequence joins TRBV6-5 and TRBJ2-3, with 8 bases matching TRBD2. Losses at the gene ends were 4 bases for V and 3 bases for J; bases not matched to a gene: 6. Germline-derived CDR1 and CDR2 are MNHEY and SVGAGI. This CDR3 contains 15 residues. The CDR3 nucleotides read TGTGCCAGCAGTTCAAGCGGGAGAGAGACAGATACGCAGTATTTT. As protein: CASSSSGRETDTQYF.

This clone has only a few counts. This sequence joins TRBV6-2 or TRBV6-3 and TRBJ2-1; 8 bases line up with TRBD2. V lost 0 bases to trimming and J lost 4 bases; unmatched junction nucleotides: 8. Germline V gene sequence: CDR1 MNHEY, CDR2 SVGEGT. The CDR3 consists of 17 residues. CDR3 nucleotides: TGTGCCAGCAGTTACTCCGGGATAGCGGGAATTTACAATGAGCAGTTCTTC. It codes for CASSYSGIAGIYNEQFF.

This clone was found many times. This chain joins TRBV27 and TRBJ2-5; perhaps TRBD1 as D (6 bases). Per the germline V gene, CDR1 is MNHEY and CDR2 is SMNVEV (reference sequence). The V gene lost 6 bases and the J gene lost 5 bases, with 19 bases spanning the gap. The CDR3 has 15 residues. CDR3 DNA sequence: TGTGCCAGCAGCCCAACCTGGGGACAAGGCGAGACCCAGTACTTC. Protein: CASSPTWGQGETQYF.

The chain links TRBV5-1 to TRBJ1-6; D perhaps matches TRBD1 (6 bases). The CDR3 covers 15 residues. Germline V gene lookup returns CDR1 SGHRS and CDR2 YFSETQ. Trimming removed 4 bases from V and 2 bases from J, with 10 bases in between. The CDR3 DNA reads TGCGCCAGCAGCCCCGGACAGACCTATAATTCACCCCTCCACTTT. This codes for CASSPGQTYNSPLHF. Drawing the rest from reference TRBV5-1 and TRBJ1-6, the complete variable domain is KAGVTQTPRYLIKTRGQQVTLSCSPISGHRSVSWYQQTPGQGLQFLFEYFSETQRNKGNFPGRFSGRQFSNSRSEMNVSTLELGDSALYLCASSPGQTYNSPLHFGNGTRLTVT.

A few counts support this clone. The chain carries TRBV6-5 and TRBJ1-5, with D possibly TRBD1 on 6 matching bases. From germline, CDR1 is MNHEY and CDR2 SVGAGI. The CDR3 has 13 residues. The V end was cut by 6 bases, the J end by 9 bases, with 15 bases between. The DNA for the CDR3 is TGTGCCAGCAGGAGGACAGCCCGAGGGCCCCAGCATTTT. It is translated as CASRRTARGPQHF.

The CDR3 loop is CASSRIGQGAAGELFF. The CDR3 coding sequence is TGCGCCAGCAGCAGGATCGGACAGGGGGCCGCCGGGGAGCTGTTTTTT. This chain connects TRBV5-1 to TRBJ2-2; 11 bases map to TRBD1. In germline, CDR1 is SGHRS, CDR2 YFSETQ. J gave up 6 bases and V 4 bases, and 8 bases lay outside the gene matches. This CDR3 spans 16 amino acids.

The rearrangement uses TRBV19 and TRBJ1-1, with D perhaps matching TRBD1 (5 bases). The CDR3 length is 13 residues. Germline CDR1 is LNHDA and CDR2 is SQIVND (reference sequence). Trimming stripped 5 bases from V and 1 base from J, with 8 bases between. DNA for the CDR3: TGTGCCAGTAGTGTAAGGGGGAACACTGAAGCTTTCTTT. Translation gives CASSVRGNTEAFF.

The V gene is TRBV25-1, the J gene TRBJ1-5; TRBD1 aligns across 7 bases. Trimming at V came to 1 base and at J to 7 bases, leaving 4 bases not matched to a gene. The CDR3 contains 14 residues. Germline V CDR1 and CDR2: MGHDK, SYGVNS. The CDR3 sequence is CASSESLGGQPQHF. CDR3 DNA: TGTGCCAGCAGTGAATCGTTAGGGGGCCAGCCCCAGCATTTT.

This clone came up a few times. The genes are TRBV6-2 or TRBV6-3 and TRBJ2-7; D is undetermined. Deletions cut 0 bases from V and 6 bases from J, with 9 bases between. The CDR3 length is 13 residues. Germline V CDR1 and CDR2: MNHEY, SVGEGT. The CDR3 sequence is CASSYSFGGEQYF. The CDR3 DNA reads TGTGCCAGCAGTTACTCGTTCGGTGGCGAGCAGTACTTC.

The gene calls are TRBV30 and TRBJ1-1, with TRBD1 matching 7 bases. The CDR3 length is 16 residues. Germline values: CDR1 GTSNPN, CDR2 SVGIG (reference sequence). V gave up 5 bases and J gave up 0 bases; unmatched junction bases: 12. The CDR3 region has the DNA TGTGCCTGGTGCCGTAGGGGGCGAGGTATGAACACTGAAGCTTTCTTT. Translated, it gives CAWCRRGRGMNTEAFF.

This chain links TRBV25-1 with TRBJ2-6; no clear D. V lost 1 base to trimming and J lost 2 bases, with 9 bases between them. The CDR3 sequence is 16 residues long. Germline loops: CDR1 MGHDK, CDR2 SYGVNS. CDR3 DNA: TGTGCCAGCAGTGAATGGGCTGGCGCTGGGGCCAACGTCCTGACTTTC. This sequence encodes CASSEWAGAGANVLTF.

The genes are TRBV3-1 (or the pseudogene TRBV3-2) and TRBJ1-4; perhaps TRBD1 as D (5 bases). The CDR3 totals 15 residues. V dropped 1 base and J dropped 4 bases, with 10 bases sitting between them. The germline V gene has CDR1 LGHDT and CDR2 YNNKEL (reference sequence). The CDR3 DNA is TGTGCCAGCAGCCAAGGGTCAGGGATTAATGAAAAACTGTTTTTT. It codes for CASSQGSGINEKLFF.

A few counts support this clone. The rearrangement joins TRBV7-6 to TRBJ2-1; TRBD2 aligns across 11 bases. Germline V gene sequence: CDR1 SGHVS, CDR2 FNYEAQ. The CDR3 runs to 16 residues. The ends lost 8 bases at V and 6 bases at J; junction bases unmatched: 12. The chain's CDR3 is CASLGIAGGYGNEQFF. CDR3 coding DNA: TGTGCCAGCTTGGGGATAGCGGGAGGGTACGGCAATGAGCAGTTCTTC.

The chain has TRBV19 and TRBJ2-3, with 11 positions matching TRBD2. CDR3 length: 16 residues. Germline CDR1 reads LNHDA; CDR2 reads SQIVND (reference sequence). The V segment lost 5 bases and the J segment 3 bases; nucleotides outside the gene matches: 7. DNA for the CDR3: TGTGCCAGTAGTGCTCGACTAGCGGGACTAACAGATACGCAGTATTTT. Translating gives CASSARLAGLTDTQYF.

J is TRBJ2-1 and V is TRBV3-1 (or the pseudogene TRBV3-2), with 8 bases matching TRBD2. Germline CDR1 LGHDT, CDR2 YNNKEL (reference sequence). Trimming took 1 base from V and 5 from J; bases not matched to a gene: 4. The CDR3 is 15 residues long. CDR3 loop: CASSQVRLAHNEQFF. For the CDR3, the DNA is TGTGCCAGCAGCCAAGTTCGACTAGCGCACAATGAGCAGTTCTTC.

V is TRBV2 and J is TRBJ1-3, with D possibly being TRBD1 (6 bases). Trimming left V 3 bases short and J 2 bases short, with 11 bases between. Germline lookup yields CDR1 SNHLY and CDR2 FYNNEI. The CDR3 consists of 15 residues. The CDR3 is CASSESRTAGNTIYF. In DNA, the CDR3 is TGTGCCAGCAGTGAGAGTCGGACAGCTGGAAACACCATATATTTT.

The DNA of the CDR3 is TGTGCCAGCAGCTTAGGATCGACTAGCGGGGTTACGGATGAGCAGTTCTTC. Encoded protein: CASSLGSTSGVTDEQFF. The chain carries TRBV7-9 and TRBJ2-1, with TRBD2 identical over 11 bases. With V trimmed by 1 base and J by 8 bases, 10 bases remained unmatched. Germline loops: CDR1 SEHNR, CDR2 FQNEAQ (reference sequence). The CDR3 runs to 17 residues.

This chain connects TRBV27 to TRBJ1-2; tentative D call: TRBD1 (5 bases). V gave up 6 bases and J gave up 4 bases, with 6 bases separating them. Per germline, CDR1 MNHEY and CDR2 SMNVEV (reference sequence). CDR3 length: 11 amino acids. The CDR3 here is CASSQGYGYTF. The CDR3 coding sequence is TGTGCCAGCAGCCAGGGCTATGGCTACACCTTC.

V gene TRBV5-6 combines with J gene TRBJ2-2; D not certain. From germline, CDR1 is SGHDT and CDR2 YYEEEE. V dropped 4 bases and J dropped 0 bases, with 13 bases sitting between them. CDR3 length: 16 amino acids. The CDR3 loop reads CASSAATFANTGELFF. The CDR3 bases are TGTGCCAGCAGCGCCGCGACATTCGCGAACACCGGGGAGCTGTTTTTT.

The gene calls are TRBV7-2 and TRBJ1-2, with D unclear. CDR1 and CDR2 (germline): SGHTA, FQGNSA. Trimming removed 0 bases from V and 6 bases from J, with 23 bases in between. There are 18 residues in the CDR3. This CDR3 reads CASSLAALSGYTMNGYTF. The CDR3 DNA reads as TGTGCCAGCAGCTTAGCTGCGCTCTCTGGTTATACTATGAATGGCTACACCTTC.

The CDR3, as DNA: TGTGCTAGTGGTTTGGCAGGGATGAGCTATGGCTACACCTTC. This translates into CASGLAGMSYGYTF. The chain combines TRBV12-5 with TRBJ1-2, with a possible D match to TRBD1 (5 bases). Germline V gene sequence: CDR1 LGHNT, CDR2 FRNRAP. Between the trimmed V and J ends, which lost 1 base and 4 bases, there was a span of 10 bases. There are 14 residues in the CDR3. Full variable domain (rest looked up from reference TRBV12-5 and TRBJ1-2): DARVTQTPRHKVTEMGQEVTMRCQPILGHNTVFWYRQTMMQGLELLAYFRNRAPLDDSGMPKDRFSAEMPDATLATLKIQPSEPRDSAVYFCASGLAGMSYGYTFGSGTRLTVV.